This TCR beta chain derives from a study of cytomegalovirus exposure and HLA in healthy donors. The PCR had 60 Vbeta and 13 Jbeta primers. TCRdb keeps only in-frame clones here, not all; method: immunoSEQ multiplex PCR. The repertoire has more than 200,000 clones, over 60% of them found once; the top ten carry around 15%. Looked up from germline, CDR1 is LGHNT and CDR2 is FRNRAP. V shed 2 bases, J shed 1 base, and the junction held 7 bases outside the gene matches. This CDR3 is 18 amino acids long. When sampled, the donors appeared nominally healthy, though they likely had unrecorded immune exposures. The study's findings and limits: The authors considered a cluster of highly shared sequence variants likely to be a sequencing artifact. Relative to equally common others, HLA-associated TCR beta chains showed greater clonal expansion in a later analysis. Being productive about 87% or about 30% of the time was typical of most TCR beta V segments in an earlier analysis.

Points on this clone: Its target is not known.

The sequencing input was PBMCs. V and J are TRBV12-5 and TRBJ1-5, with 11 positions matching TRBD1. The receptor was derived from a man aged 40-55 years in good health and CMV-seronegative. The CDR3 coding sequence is TGTGCTAGTGGTTTGCCTCCGGGACAGGGGGGCAGCAATCAGCCCCAGCATTTT. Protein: CASGLPPGQGGSNQPQHF.